This T cell receptor (beta chain) comes out of a study of blood T cell repertoires in COVID-19 (dated by TCRdb to 2019 to 2021). About the investigation overall: Collaborator samples came from the United States, Italy and Spain and covered acute and convalescent phases of COVID-19. The samples were drawn from the first 160 participants of the ongoing ImmuneRACE study and from 950 to 1,500 subjects provided by 6 global collaborators. The prospective study material was composed of cDNA or gDNA derived from T cells, B-cell-depleted T cells, or PBMCs. The repertoires were released in a freely available public database meant as a resource for research on the immune response to SARS-CoV-2. Sample metadata almost always included a de-identified subject ID, COVID-19 status, age in years and sex. The dataset comprised deeply sampled blood TCRbeta repertoires from subjects exposed to, actively infected with, or recovered from COVID-19. Where available, HLA class I and class II types were taken from metadata supplied by the sample provider and were not determined by assay-based typing. Broad study findings and their caveats: Clinical and demographic metadata were provided uncurated, with the amount varying by source and participant.

V and J lose 1 base and 5 bases, and a span of 3 bases separates them. Including cysteine and phenylalanine, the CDR3 has 12 amino acids. Only CDR3 DNA is held: 36 bases, read in frame from base 1. CDR1 is given as KGHSH and CDR2 as LQKENI, both from the germline V gene. Points on this clone: Its binding antigen is unknown. No much larger clone is present one base from it, and per-base qualities are unavailable.

The immunoSEQ Assay, a bias-controlled multiplex PCR, was used to amplify TCRbeta CDR3 regions from genomic DNA. In the source study's methods: The number of nucleated cells in each sample was estimated by amplification of reference gene primers within the assay. To quantify the absolute abundance of each unique TCRbeta CDR3 rearrangement, sequence reads were collapsed and filtered. For each sample, productive Simpson clonality was calculated as the square root of Simpson's diversity index over productive rearrangements. In its TCRdb copy, this immuneACCESS table keeps in-frame sequences only and misses some clones. Where compared with another copy, unresolved V genes explain less than half of these, and the others have no known cause. V and J calls and clone size are as listed in that table; D and trimming were resolved from the DNA. In all, the sample holds approximately 310,000 clones, and 89% of those were seen once. The top ten constitute approximately 4.7% of the sample.

In the prospective study, participants were roughly 18 to 95 years old, resided in about two dozen geographic areas of the United States, and were enrolled through a virtual design. In the prospective study, cohorts were assigned on the basis of participant-reported clinical history obtained from a screening survey and a study questionnaire. For ImmuneRACE Cohort 3, a participant was defined as recovered based on two consecutive negative NP/OP PCR tests, clearance by a healthcare professional, or resolution of symptoms. Each participant in the prospective study had whole blood, serum and a nasopharyngeal or oropharyngeal swab collected by mobile phlebotomists. Prospective study participants could optionally give additional blood draws and questionnaires over a roughly 2-month period. Prospective study blood samples were shipped either frozen or at room temperature before DNA extraction.

Sequenced sample: PBMCs or T cells enriched from blood (not recorded which). The sequence came from a man aged 55-75 years who had recovered from COVID-19. Here the chain combines TRBV18 and TRBJ2-1; the D gene cannot be named for sure. This receptor carries the CDR3 CASSPLDNEQFF. The nucleotides are TGTGCCAGCTCACCACTAGACAATGAGCAGTTCTTC. Supplemented by the reference TRBV18 and TRBJ2-1 proteins around the CDR3, the complete variable domain is NAGVMQNPRHLVRRRGQEARLRCSPMKGHSHVYWYRQLPEEGLKFMVYLQKENIIDESGMPKERFSAEFPKEGPSILRIQQVVRGDSAAYFCASSPLDNEQFFGPGTRLTVL.